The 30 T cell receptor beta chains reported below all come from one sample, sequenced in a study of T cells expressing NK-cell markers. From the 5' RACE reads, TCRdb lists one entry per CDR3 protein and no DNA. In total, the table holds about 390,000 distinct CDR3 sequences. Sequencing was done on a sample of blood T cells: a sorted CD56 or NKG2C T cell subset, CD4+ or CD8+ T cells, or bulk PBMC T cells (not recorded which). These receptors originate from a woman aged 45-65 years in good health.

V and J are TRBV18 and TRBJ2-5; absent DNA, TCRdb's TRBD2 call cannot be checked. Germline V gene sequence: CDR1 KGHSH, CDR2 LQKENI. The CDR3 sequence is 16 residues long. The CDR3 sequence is CASSPLRGGVQETQYF.

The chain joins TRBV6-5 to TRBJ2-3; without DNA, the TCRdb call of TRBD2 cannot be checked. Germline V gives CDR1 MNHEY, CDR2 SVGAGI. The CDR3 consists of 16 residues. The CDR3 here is CASSYGTSGRTDTQYF.

CDR3 loop: CASSESSGRPRIYF. The chain couples TRBV27 to TRBJ2-5; the D gene TCRdb calls, TRBD2, cannot be checked with no DNA. The CDR3 has 14 residues. CDR1 MNHEY and CDR2 SMNVEV come from the germline V gene (reference sequence).

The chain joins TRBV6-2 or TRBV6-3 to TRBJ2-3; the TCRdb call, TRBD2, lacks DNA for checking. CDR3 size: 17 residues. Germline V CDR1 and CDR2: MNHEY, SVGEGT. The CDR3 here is CASSYSRLGDITDTQYF.

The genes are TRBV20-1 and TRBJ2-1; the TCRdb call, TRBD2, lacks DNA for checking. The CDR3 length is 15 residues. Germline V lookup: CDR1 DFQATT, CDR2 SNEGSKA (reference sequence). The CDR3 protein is CSAGELAGAGNEQFF.

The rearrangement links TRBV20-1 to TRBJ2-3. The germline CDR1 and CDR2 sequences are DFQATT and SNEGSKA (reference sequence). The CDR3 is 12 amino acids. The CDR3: CSGRGNADTQYF.

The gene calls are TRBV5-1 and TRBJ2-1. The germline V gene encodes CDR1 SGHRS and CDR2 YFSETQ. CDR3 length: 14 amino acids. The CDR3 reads CASGSAGLDNEQFF.

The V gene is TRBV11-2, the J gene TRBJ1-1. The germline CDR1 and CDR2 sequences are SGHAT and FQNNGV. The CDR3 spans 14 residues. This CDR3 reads CASSLDREGDEAFF. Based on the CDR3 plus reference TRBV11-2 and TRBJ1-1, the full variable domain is EAGVAQSPRYKIIEKRQSVAFWCNPISGHATLYWYQQILGQGPKLLIQFQNNGVVDDSQLPKDRFSAERLKGVDSTLKIQPAKLEDSAVYLCASSLDREGDEAFFGQGTRLTVV.

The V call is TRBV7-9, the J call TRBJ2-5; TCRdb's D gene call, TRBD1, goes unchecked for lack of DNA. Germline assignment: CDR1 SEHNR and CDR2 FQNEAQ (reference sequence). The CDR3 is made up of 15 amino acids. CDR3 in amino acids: CASSLVQGGGETQYF.

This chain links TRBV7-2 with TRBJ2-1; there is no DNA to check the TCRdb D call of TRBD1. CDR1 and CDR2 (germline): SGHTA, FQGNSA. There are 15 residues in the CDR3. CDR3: CASSLLVPGRNEQFF.

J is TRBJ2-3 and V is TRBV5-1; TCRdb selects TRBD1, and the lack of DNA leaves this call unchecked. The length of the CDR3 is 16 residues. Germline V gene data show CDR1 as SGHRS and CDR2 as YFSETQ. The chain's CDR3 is CASSGRTGGITDTQYF.

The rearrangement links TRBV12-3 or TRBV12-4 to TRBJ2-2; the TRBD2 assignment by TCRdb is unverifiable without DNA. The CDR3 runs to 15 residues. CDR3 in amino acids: CASSLLEGGTGELFF.

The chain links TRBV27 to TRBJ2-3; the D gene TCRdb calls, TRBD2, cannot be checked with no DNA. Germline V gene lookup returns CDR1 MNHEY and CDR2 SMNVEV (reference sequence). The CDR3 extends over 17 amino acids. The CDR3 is CASSLLPSGLAVDTQYF.

Here the CDR3 reads CASSEFGEDRVQYF. This sequence joins TRBV25-1 and TRBJ2-3; TCRdb names TRBD1, which stays unverified in the absence of DNA. The CDR3 has 14 amino acids. Per germline, CDR1 MGHDK and CDR2 SYGVNS.

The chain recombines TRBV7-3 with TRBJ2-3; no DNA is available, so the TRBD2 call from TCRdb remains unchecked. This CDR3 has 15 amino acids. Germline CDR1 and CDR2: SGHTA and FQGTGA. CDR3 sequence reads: CASSDTSGKKDTQYF.

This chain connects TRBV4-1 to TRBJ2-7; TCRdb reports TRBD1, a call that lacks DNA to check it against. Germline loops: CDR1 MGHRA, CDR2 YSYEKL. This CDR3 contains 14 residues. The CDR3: CASSLRDRDIEQYF.

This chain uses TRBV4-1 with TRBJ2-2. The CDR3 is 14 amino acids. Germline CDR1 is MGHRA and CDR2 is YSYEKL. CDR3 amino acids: CASSRSRLTGELFF.

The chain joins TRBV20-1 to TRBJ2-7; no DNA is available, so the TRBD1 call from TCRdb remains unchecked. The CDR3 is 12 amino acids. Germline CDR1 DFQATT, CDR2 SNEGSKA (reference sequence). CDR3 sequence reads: CSASRGRDEQYF.

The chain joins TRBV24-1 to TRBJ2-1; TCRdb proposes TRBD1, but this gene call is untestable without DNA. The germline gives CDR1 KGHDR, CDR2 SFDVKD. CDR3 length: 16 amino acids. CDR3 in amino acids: CATSDYGTGALNEQFF.

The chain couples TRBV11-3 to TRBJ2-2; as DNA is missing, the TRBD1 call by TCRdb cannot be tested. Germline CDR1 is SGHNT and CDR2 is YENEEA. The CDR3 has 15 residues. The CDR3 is CASTGVIANTGELFF.

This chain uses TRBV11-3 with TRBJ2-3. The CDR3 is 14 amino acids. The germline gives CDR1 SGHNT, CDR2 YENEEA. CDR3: CASSLVEATDTQYF.

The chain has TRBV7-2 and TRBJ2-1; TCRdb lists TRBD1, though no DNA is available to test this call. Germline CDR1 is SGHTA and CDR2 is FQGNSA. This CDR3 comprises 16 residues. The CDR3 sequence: CASRRDPVGGFNEQFF.

The CDR3 region is CASSTRDRGGGYTF. The chain has TRBV12-3 or TRBV12-4 and TRBJ1-2; TCRdb gives TRBD1 as the D gene, but with no DNA this cannot be confirmed. The CDR3 runs to 14 residues.

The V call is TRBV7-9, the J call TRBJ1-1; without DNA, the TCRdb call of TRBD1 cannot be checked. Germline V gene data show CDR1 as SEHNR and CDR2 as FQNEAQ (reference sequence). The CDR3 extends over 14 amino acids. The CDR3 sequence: CASSLSRGSTEAFF.

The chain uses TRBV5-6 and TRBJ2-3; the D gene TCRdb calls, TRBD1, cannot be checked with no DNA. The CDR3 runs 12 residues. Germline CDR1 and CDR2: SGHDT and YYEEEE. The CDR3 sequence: CASSQGRNTQYF.

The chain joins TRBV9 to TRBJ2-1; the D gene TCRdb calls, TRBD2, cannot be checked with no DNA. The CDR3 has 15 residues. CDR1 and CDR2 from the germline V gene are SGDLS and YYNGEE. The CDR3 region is CASMGPSGRYNEQFF.

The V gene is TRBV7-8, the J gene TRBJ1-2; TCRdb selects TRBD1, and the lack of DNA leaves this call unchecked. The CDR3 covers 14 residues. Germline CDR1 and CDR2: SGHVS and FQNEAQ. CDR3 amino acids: CASSPLSTSHGYTF. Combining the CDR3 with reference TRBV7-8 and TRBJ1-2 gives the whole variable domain GAGVSQSPRYKVAKRGQDVALRCDPISGHVSLFWYQQALGQGPEFLTYFQNEAQLDKSGLPSDRFFAERPEGSVSTLKIQRTQQEDSAVYLCASSPLSTSHGYTFGSGTRLTVV.

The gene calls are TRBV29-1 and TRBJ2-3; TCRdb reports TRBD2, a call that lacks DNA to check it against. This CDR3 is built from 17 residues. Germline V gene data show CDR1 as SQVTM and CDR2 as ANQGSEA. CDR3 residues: CSVVGDLGGESTDTQYF.

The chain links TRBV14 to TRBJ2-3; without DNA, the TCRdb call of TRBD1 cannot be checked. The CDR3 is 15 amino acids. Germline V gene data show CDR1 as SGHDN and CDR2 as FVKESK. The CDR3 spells CASSQGGTSKDTQYF.

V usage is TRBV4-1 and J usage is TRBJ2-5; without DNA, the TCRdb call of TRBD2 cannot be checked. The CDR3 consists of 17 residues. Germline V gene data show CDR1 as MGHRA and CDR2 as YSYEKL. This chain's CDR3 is CASSQEGLAGVKETQYF.